Below are 12 T cell receptor beta chains sequenced from a single sample in a study of blood T cell repertoires in COVID-19. Assay used: immunoSEQ multiplex PCR; TCRdb lists only in-frame clones, some missing. The sample has about 240,000 clones, 70% to 90% seen once. The specimen was PBMCs or T cells enriched from blood (not recorded which). The receptors stem from a woman aged 35 to 49 with acute COVID-19.

The chain recombines TRBV7-9 with TRBJ1-2; no clear D gene. Trimming removed 5 bases from V and 0 bases from J, with 13 bases in between. CDR3 length equals 15 residues. Germline V lookup: CDR1 SEHNR, CDR2 FQNEAQ (reference sequence). The CDR3 nucleotides are TGTGCCAGCAGCCTGGCGGAAGTAACTAACTATGGCTACACCTTC. Translating it yields CASSLAEVTNYGYTF.

The chain links TRBV13 to TRBJ2-1, with 8 bases aligning to TRBD2. V gave up 5 bases and J gave up 8 bases; unmatched junction bases: 11. The V gene's germline CDR1 is PRHDT and CDR2 FYEKMQ (reference sequence). This CDR3 has 15 amino acids. DNA of the CDR3: TGTGCCAGCAGCCACGGGACTAGGAGGGGGTATGAGCAGTTCTTC. Its translation: CASSHGTRRGYEQFF.

CDR3 sequence: CSGQTDSYEQYF. Written as DNA, the CDR3 is TGCAGCGGTCAGACAGACTCCTACGAGCAGTACTTC. This chain uses TRBV29-1 with TRBJ2-7, with D perhaps TRBD1 (5 bases). The germline V gene encodes CDR1 SQVTM and CDR2 ANQGSEA. The ends were cut back, 7 bases at V and 0 bases at J, with 10 bases in the middle. There are 12 residues in the CDR3.

The rearrangement uses TRBV4-1 and TRBJ2-7; D uncertain. Germline V CDR1 and CDR2: MGHRA, YSYEKL. V lost 1 base and J 1 base, leaving 8 bases between the germline ends. The CDR3 is made up of 14 amino acids. CDR3 sequence (DNA): TGCGCCAGCAGCCAAGGGCCCAATTCCTACGAGCAGTACTTC. It yields the protein CASSQGPNSYEQYF.

The genes are TRBV5-4 and TRBJ2-5, with a tentative D call TRBD1 (6 bases). The CDR3 loop spans 14 amino acids. Germline V gene data show CDR1 as SGHNT and CDR2 as YYREEE (reference sequence). V lost 0 bases and J 1 base, leaving 7 bases between the germline ends. CDR3 coding DNA: TGTGCCAGCAGCTTGGGGACAGTCCAAGAGACCCAGTACTTC. It specifies CASSLGTVQETQYF. Full variable domain (rest looked up from reference TRBV5-4 and TRBJ2-5): ETGVTQSPTHLIKTRGQQVTLRCSSQSGHNTVSWYQQALGQGPQFIFQYYREEENGRGNFPPRFSGLQFPNYSSELNVNALELDDSALYLCASSLGTVQETQYFGPGTRLLVL.

This chain connects TRBV19 to TRBJ1-1; 8 nucleotides agree with TRBD1. CDR1 and CDR2 (germline): LNHDA, SQIVND (reference sequence). The CDR3 contains 14 residues. Trimming removed 4 bases from V and 1 base from J; junction bases left unmatched: 2. CDR3 DNA sequence: TGTGCCAGTAGTAGGGACAGGAAGAACACTGAAGCTTTCTTT. As protein: CASSRDRKNTEAFF.

As DNA, the CDR3 is TGTGCCAGCAGCCGGGGGGATAGCAATCAGCCCCAGCATTTT. Translated: CASSRGDSNQPQHF. The chain employs TRBV9 and TRBJ1-5; weak D call: TRBD1 (5 bases). Germline V gene lookup returns CDR1 SGDLS and CDR2 YYNGEE. The germline V and J ends were trimmed by 4 bases and 0 bases, with 8 bases remaining between them. CDR3 length: 14 amino acids.

This clone has more than one count but fewer than ten. The chain links TRBV20-1 to TRBJ1-6; 8 bases line up with TRBD1. Per germline, CDR1 DFQATT and CDR2 SNEGSKA (reference sequence). CDR3 length equals 15 residues. Trimming took 3 bases from V and 2 from J; bases not matched to a gene: 3. Written as DNA, the CDR3 is TGCAGTGCTAGTTACAGGGGGACCTATAATTCACCCCTCCACTTT. It codes for CSASYRGTYNSPLHF.

V usage is TRBV5-5 and J usage is TRBJ1-5; 8 bases are shared with TRBD1. Germline V gene lookup returns CDR1 SGHKS and CDR2 YYEKEE (reference sequence). CDR3 length: 16 residues. V lost 6 bases and J lost 1; bases outside the gene matches: 9. CDR3 sequence: CASTTGQGGSNQPQHF. The CDR3 coding sequence is TGTGCCAGCACTACAGGACAGGGTGGGAGCAATCAGCCCCAGCATTTT.

The genes are TRBV13 and TRBJ2-3; TRBD2 matches 12 bases. Germline V CDR1 and CDR2: PRHDT, FYEKMQ (reference sequence). The CDR3 extends over 17 amino acids. V shed 4 bases, J shed 4 bases, and the junction held 9 bases outside the gene matches. Written as DNA, the CDR3 is TGTGCCAGCAGCTCGGGGCTAGCGGGAGGGCCCTCAGATACGCAGTATTTT. Encoded protein: CASSSGLAGGPSDTQYF.

The chain combines TRBV25-1 with TRBJ2-7; weak D call: TRBD2 (5 bases). The CDR3 contains 13 residues. Germline V gene sequence: CDR1 MGHDK, CDR2 SYGVNS. Trimming took 4 bases from V and 0 from J, leaving 7 bases between them. The CDR3 nucleotides read TGTGCCAGCAGTGTGGGAGTCTCCTACGAGCAGTACTTC. Its protein is CASSVGVSYEQYF.

The gene calls are TRBV9 and TRBJ2-3; 11 nucleotides line up with TRBD2. V was pared by 6 bases and J by 2 bases, with 5 bases of the junction left unmatched. The CDR3 has 15 amino acids. In germline, CDR1 is SGDLS, CDR2 YYNGEE. This chain's CDR3 is CASNLAGGTTDTQYF. CDR3 sequence (DNA): TGTGCCAGCAACCTAGCGGGAGGAACCACAGATACGCAGTATTTT.